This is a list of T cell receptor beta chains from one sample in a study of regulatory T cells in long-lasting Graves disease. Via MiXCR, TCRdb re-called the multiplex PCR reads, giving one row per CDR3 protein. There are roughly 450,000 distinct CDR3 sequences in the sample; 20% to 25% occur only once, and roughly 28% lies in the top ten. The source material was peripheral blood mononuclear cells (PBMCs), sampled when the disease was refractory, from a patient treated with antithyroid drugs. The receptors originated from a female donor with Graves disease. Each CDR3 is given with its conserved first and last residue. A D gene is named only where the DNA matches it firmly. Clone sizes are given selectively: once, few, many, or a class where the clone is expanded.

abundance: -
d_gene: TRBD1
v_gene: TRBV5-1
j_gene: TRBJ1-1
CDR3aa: CASSPLAGTGILNTEAFF
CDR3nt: TGCGCCAGCAGCCCCCTGGCCGGGACAGGCATATTGAACACTGAAGCTTTCTTT

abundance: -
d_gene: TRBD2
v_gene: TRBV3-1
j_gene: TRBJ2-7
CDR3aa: CASSQTSGRRHEQYF
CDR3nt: TGTGCCAGCAGCCAGACTAGCGGGAGACGGCACGAGCAGTACTTC

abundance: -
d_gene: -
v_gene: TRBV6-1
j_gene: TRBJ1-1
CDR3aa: CASREINTEAFF
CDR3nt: TGTGCCAGCAGAGAGATCAACACTGAAGCTTTCTTT

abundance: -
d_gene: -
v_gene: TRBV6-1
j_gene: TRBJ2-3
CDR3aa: CASSVPRDTQYF
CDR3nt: TGTGCCAGCAGTGTCCCCCGGGATACGCAGTATTTT

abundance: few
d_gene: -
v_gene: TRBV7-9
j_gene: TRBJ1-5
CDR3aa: CASSSPNNQPQHF
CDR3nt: TGTGCCAGCAGCTCCCCGAACAATCAGCCCCAGCATTTT

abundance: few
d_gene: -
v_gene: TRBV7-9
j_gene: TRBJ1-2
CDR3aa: CASGRLGDYGYTF
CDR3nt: TGTGCCAGCGGACGGTTGGGGGACTATGGCTACACCTTC

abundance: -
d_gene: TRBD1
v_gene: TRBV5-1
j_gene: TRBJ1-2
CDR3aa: CASSPGTGGRTLHF
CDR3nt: TGCGCCAGCAGCCCTGGGACAGGGGGCCGCACCCTACATTTC

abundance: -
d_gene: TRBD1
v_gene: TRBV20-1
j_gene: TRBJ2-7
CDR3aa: CSAGGGTGAAENEQYF
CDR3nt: TGCAGTGCTGGAGGAGGGACAGGGGCGGCTGAAAACGAGCAGTACTTC

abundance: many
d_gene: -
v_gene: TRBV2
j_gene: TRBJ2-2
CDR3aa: CASYVVTTGELFF
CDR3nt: TGTGCCAGCTATGTCGTGACTACCGGGGAGCTGTTTTTT

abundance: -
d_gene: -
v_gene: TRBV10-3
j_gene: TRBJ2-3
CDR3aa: CAISESSSTDTQYF
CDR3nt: TGTGCCATCAGTGAGTCTTCCAGCACAGATACGCAGTATTTT

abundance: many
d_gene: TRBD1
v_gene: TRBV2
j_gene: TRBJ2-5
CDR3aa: CANLKGETSGQDYQETQYF
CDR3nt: TGTGCCAACTTAAAGGGCGAGACCTCCGGACAGGACTACCAAGAGACCCAGTACTTC

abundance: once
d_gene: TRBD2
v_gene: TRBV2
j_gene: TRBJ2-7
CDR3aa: CASSQRIRGSGREVYEQYF
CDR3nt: TGTGCCAGCAGCCAACGCATCCGGGGGAGCGGGAGGGAAGTCTACGAGCAGTACTTC

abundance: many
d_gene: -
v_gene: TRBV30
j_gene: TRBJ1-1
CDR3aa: CACKNTEAFF
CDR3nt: TGTGCCTGCAAGAACACTGAAGCTTTCTTT

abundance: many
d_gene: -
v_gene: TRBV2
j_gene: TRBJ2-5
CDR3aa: CASSVPKRELQETQYF
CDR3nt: TGTGCCAGCAGTGTGCCGAAGCGTGAGCTCCAAGAGACCCAGTACTTC

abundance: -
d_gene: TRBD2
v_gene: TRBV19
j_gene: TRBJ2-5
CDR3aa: CASSIPGAGTSGRRETQYF
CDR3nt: TGTGCCAGTAGTATCCCCGGCGCCGGGACTAGCGGGAGACGAGAGACCCAGTACTTC

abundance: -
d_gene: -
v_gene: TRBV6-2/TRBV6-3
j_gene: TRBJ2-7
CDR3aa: CATKGTTSLGEQYF
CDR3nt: TGTGCCACCAAAGGGACAACCTCTTTGGGCGAGCAGTACTTC